The present TCR beta chain was sequenced within a study of read filtering for tumor transcriptome and immune sequencing. The library was built from about 0.4 ug RNA with molecular barcoded adaptors for alpha/delta and beta/gamma chains. One entry per CDR3 protein, called by TCRdb with MiXCR from the reads. Of 50,000 to 65,000 distinct CDR3 sequences detected, approximately 13% appear once; the ten largest clones hold roughly 16%. The table lists this clonotype with a few counts. At one boundary the junction diverges from the germline segment, which might be a read error. The CDR3 has 15 amino acids. Germline V gene lookup returns CDR1 MNHEY and CDR2 SVGEGT.

The chain couples TRBV6-2 or TRBV6-3 to TRBJ2-1; TRBD2 might be the D (6 bases). The clonotype comes from a donor at least 40 years old with multiple myeloma. Sequencing was done on a sample of a population of CD138-negative cells sorted from bone marrow. CDR3: CASSPSGDFYNEQIF. The CDR3 bases are TGTGCCAGCAGCCCTTCGGGGGACTTCTACAATGAGCAGATCTTC.